This T cell receptor beta chain was captured by sequencing in a study of T cell changes during pregnancy in multiple sclerosis. The data were produced by immunoSEQ multiplex PCR, yet TCRdb's version contains in-frame clones alone and is incomplete. This sample has 50,000 or so clones, with less than 95% found just once. The source was CD4+ T cells from peripheral blood mononuclear cells, collected after pregnancy. This receptor was obtained from a female donor in good health, enrolled as a control in a pregnancy study.

For the CDR3, the DNA is TGTGCCAGCAGCGCGGACACGCTAAACACTGAAGCTTTCTTT. Residues: CASSADTLNTEAFF. This sequence joins TRBV2 and TRBJ1-1; possibly TRBD1 for D (5 bases). Deletions cut 6 bases from V and 2 bases from J, with 13 bases between. This CDR3 has 14 amino acids. From germline, CDR1 is SNHLY and CDR2 FYNNEI.